The 16 T cell receptor beta chains presented below share a single source sample, sequenced in a study of blood T cell repertoires in COVID-19. Data came from immunoSEQ multiplex PCR; TCRdb stores just in-frame clones and leaves some out. The sample contains about 270,000 clones, 70% to 90% of which appear only once. Sequencing was carried out using peripheral blood. All receptors derive from a woman in her 70s with acute or convalescent COVID-19.

This clone was detected only a few times. The chain combines TRBV7-8 with TRBJ2-1; D is unclear. The CDR3 has 12 amino acids. Germline V gene lookup returns CDR1 SGHVS and CDR2 FQNEAQ. Trimming shortened V by 0 bases and J by 7 bases, and 4 bases separated the two germline ends. CDR3: CASSLARNEQFF. The CDR3 DNA reads TGTGCCAGCAGCTTAGCGCGGAATGAGCAGTTCTTC.

J is TRBJ2-1 and V is TRBV29-1; D is undetermined. Germline CDR1 is SQVTM and CDR2 is ANQGSEA. The CDR3 runs to 12 residues. The ends were cut back, 2 bases at V and 3 bases at J, with 5 bases in the middle. CDR3 region: CSVEPVYNEQFF. The CDR3 nucleotides are TGCAGCGTTGAACCAGTCTACAATGAGCAGTTCTTC.

The V call is TRBV7-2, the J call TRBJ2-5, with D possibly matching TRBD1 (6 bases). This CDR3 is 15 amino acids long. V lost 5 bases and J lost 2, with 15 bases in between. CDR1 SGHTA and CDR2 FQGNSA come from the germline V gene. CDR3 bases: TGTGCCAGCAGCCAGGGGACATACGATCAAGAGACCCAGTACTTC. It is translated as CASSQGTYDQETQYF.

The chain joins TRBV2 to TRBJ2-1; D may be TRBD2 (6 bases). Trimming removed 8 bases from V and 2 bases from J, with 13 bases in between. CDR3 length: 14 residues. Germline CDR1 SNHLY, CDR2 FYNNEI. DNA of the CDR3: TGTGCCAGCCTCCGGGGGAGAACCTACAATGAGCAGTTCTTC. It is translated as CASLRGRTYNEQFF.

This CDR3 is CASSHSDSKETQYF. The CDR3 DNA follows: TGCGCCAGCAGTCATTCGGACAGCAAAGAGACCCAGTACTTC. The chain couples TRBV5-1 to TRBJ2-5; D possibly corresponds to TRBD1 (6 bases). The length of the CDR3 is 14 residues. Germline loops: CDR1 SGHRS, CDR2 YFSETQ. Trimming stripped 5 bases from V and 3 bases from J, with 14 bases between.

This clone was observed a few times. This chain joins TRBV3-1 (or the pseudogene TRBV3-2) and TRBJ1-1; D not resolved. The germline V gene has CDR1 LGHDT and CDR2 YNNKEL (reference sequence). The CDR3 has 14 amino acids. V lost 3 bases, J lost 4 bases, and 12 bases lay in between. The CDR3 nucleotides read TGTGCCAGCAGCCAGAGGGAACTGAGCACTGAAGCTTTCTTT. Its protein is CASSQRELSTEAFF.

The V call is TRBV29-1, the J call TRBJ2-3, with D possibly TRBD1 on 5 matching bases. CDR3 length: 11 amino acids. Germline loops: CDR1 SQVTM, CDR2 ANQGSEA. The V and J ends lost 7 bases and 4 bases respectively, with 9 bases between them. CDR3 residues: CSAQGPDTQYF. The CDR3 nucleotides read TGCAGCGCTCAGGGTCCAGATACGCAGTATTTT.

J is TRBJ2-1 and V is TRBV7-3, with a possible D match to TRBD1 (5 bases). This CDR3 contains 14 residues. Germline V gene sequence: CDR1 SGHTA, CDR2 FQGTGA. V gave up 0 bases and J gave up 9 bases, with 12 bases separating them. The DNA for the CDR3 is TGTGCCAGCAGCTTAACGGCAGGGAAGGGTGAGCAGTTCTTC. Residues: CASSLTAGKGEQFF.

With respect to this clone: Distinct nucleotide sequences in the sample also encode this CDR3. V usage is TRBV6-5 and J usage is TRBJ1-5, with a weak D call TRBD1 (5 bases). This CDR3 spans 14 amino acids. Germline values: CDR1 MNHEY, CDR2 SVGAGI. V lost 5 bases and J 1 base, leaving 9 bases between the germline ends. CDR3 protein: CASSPDRSNQPQHF. The CDR3 DNA sequence: TGTGCCAGCAGTCCCGACAGAAGCAATCAGCCCCAGCATTTT.

V gene TRBV2 combines with J gene TRBJ1-5; D is uncertain. From germline, CDR1 is SNHLY and CDR2 FYNNEI. CDR3 length: 14 residues. V lost 3 bases to trimming and J lost 7 bases, with 13 bases between them. CDR3 bases: TGTGCCAGCAGTGACGGAGATCCACGGCAGCCCCAGCATTTT. Its translation is CASSDGDPRQPQHF. The full variable domain, in which reference TRBV2 and TRBJ1-5 provide the parts outside the CDR3, is EPEVTQTPSHQVTQMGQEVILRCVPISNHLYFYWYRQILGQKVEFLVSFYNNEISEKSEIFDDQFSVERPDGSNFTLKIRSTKLEDSAMYFCASSDGDPRQPQHFGDGTRLSIL.

This chain links TRBV4-1 with TRBJ1-5, with 10 positions matching TRBD1. V was pared by 3 bases and J by 7 bases, with 3 bases of the junction left unmatched. CDR3 length: 14 residues. Germline assignment: CDR1 MGHRA and CDR2 YSYEKL. CDR3 residues: CASSQGDRGQPQHF. As DNA, the CDR3 is TGCGCCAGCAGCCAGGGGGACAGGGGCCAGCCCCAGCATTTT.

The rearrangement links TRBV28 to TRBJ1-2; maybe TRBD1 (5 bases). Trimming cost V 5 bases and J 4 bases, with 8 bases left between them. CDR3 length: 12 residues. CDR1 is MDHEN, CDR2 SYDVKM, per germline. CDR3 protein: CASSTGPYGYTF. CDR3 nucleotide sequence: TGTGCCAGCAGTACAGGCCCCTATGGCTACACCTTC.

The V gene is TRBV4-1, the J gene TRBJ1-4, with TRBD1 identical over 7 bases. The CDR3 runs 15 residues. Trimming at V came to 1 base and at J to 7 bases, leaving 6 bases not matched to a gene. Per germline, CDR1 MGHRA and CDR2 YSYEKL. The CDR3 DNA sequence: TGCGCCAGCAGCCAAGCGGCGGCAGGGGGTGAAAAACTGTTTTTT. Protein product: CASSQAAAGGEKLFF.

The chain employs TRBV19 and TRBJ2-7; weak D call: TRBD2 (6 bases). V lost 1 base, J lost 3 bases, and 13 bases lay in between. CDR1 and CDR2 from the germline V gene are LNHDA and SQIVND (reference sequence). The length of the CDR3 is 15 residues. CDR3 sequence (DNA): TGTGCCAGTAGTATAGTCGCGCGGGGTGACTACGAGCAGTACTTC. As protein: CASSIVARGDYEQYF.

The V and J genes are TRBV7-9 and TRBJ2-2; TRBD1 matches 8 bases. The CDR3 is 16 amino acids. The J segment lost 7 bases and the V segment lost 5 bases, leaving 12 bases of the junction unmatched. The germline CDR1 and CDR2 sequences are SEHNR and FQNEAQ (reference sequence). CDR3 in DNA: TGTGCCAGCAGCCCCCGGACAGGGTGGCGGGACGGGGAGCTGTTTTTT. Translated, it gives CASSPRTGWRDGELFF.

The CDR3 is CATSGATGNYGYTF. In nucleotides, the CDR3 is TGTGCCACCAGTGGGGCTACAGGGAACTATGGCTACACCTTC. The chain employs TRBV24-1 and TRBJ1-2; D might be TRBD1 (6 bases). The CDR3 is 14 amino acids. The V gene's germline CDR1 is KGHDR and CDR2 SFDVKD. V was cut by 5 bases and J by 2 bases, with 11 bases left in between.